Shown below are 28 T cell receptor beta chains from a single sample sequenced in a study of shared clonotypes between healthy human individuals. TCRdb's table, derived via immunoSEQ multiplex PCR, lists solely in-frame clones and lacks some. The sample carries some 2,000,000 clones, 95% recorded once. The source material was naive CD4+ T cells sorted from blood. Subset: CD45RA+ positively selected. These receptors originate from a man between 18 and 29 years old in good health.

This chain uses TRBV11-2 with TRBJ2-7; the match to TRBD2 covers 8 bases. Per germline, CDR1 SGHAT and CDR2 FQNNGV. J was trimmed by 5 bases and V by 5 bases; bases with no gene match: 14. This CDR3 contains 16 residues. This chain's CDR3 is CASSPSGGWRGDEQYF. The CDR3 region has the DNA TGTGCCAGCAGCCCCTCCGGGGGATGGCGGGGGGACGAGCAGTACTTC.

The rearrangement joins TRBV30 to TRBJ1-2; 8 bases align to TRBD1. CDR3 length: 12 amino acids. Germline lookup yields CDR1 GTSNPN and CDR2 SVGIG (reference sequence). J gave up 7 bases and V 5 bases, and 6 bases lay outside the gene matches. The DNA of the CDR3 is TGTGCCTGGTCCCGGACAGGGTCTGGCTACACCTTC. This codes for CAWSRTGSGYTF.

As to this clone: Other DNA sequences of this sample code for an identical CDR3. V and J are TRBV10-3 and TRBJ2-3, with D possibly being TRBD2 (6 bases). Deletions cut 6 bases from V and 6 bases from J, with 7 bases between. The CDR3 spans 11 residues. CDR1 is ENHRY, CDR2 SYGVKD, per germline. The CDR3 sequence: CAISRGDTQYF. CDR3 nucleotides: TGTGCCATCAGCCGGGGGGATACGCAGTATTTT.

The rearrangement uses TRBV5-5 and TRBJ2-7; possibly TRBD1 for D (5 bases). The germline CDR1 and CDR2 sequences are SGHKS and YYEKEE (reference sequence). CDR3 length equals 13 residues. The germline V and J ends were trimmed by 2 bases and 2 bases, with 8 bases remaining between them. The chain's CDR3 is CASSLTGAYEQYF. In DNA, the CDR3 is TGTGCCAGCAGCTTAACAGGAGCCTACGAGCAGTACTTC.

J is TRBJ1-2 and V is TRBV5-1, with 10 nucleotides matching TRBD1. The length of the CDR3 is 16 residues. After removal of 3 bases from V and 4 bases from J, the junction contained 9 bases not matched to a gene. CDR1 and CDR2 from the germline V gene are SGHRS and YFSETQ. The chain's CDR3 is CASSSEGTGVGYGYTF. In DNA form, the CDR3 reads TGCGCCAGCAGCTCCGAAGGGACAGGGGTCGGCTATGGCTACACCTTC.

V is TRBV18 and J is TRBJ2-7; 8 bases map to TRBD2. V lost 4 bases, J lost 3 bases, and 2 bases stayed unmatched. Germline V gene data show CDR1 as KGHSH and CDR2 as LQKENI. This CDR3 spans 13 amino acids. CDR3 in amino acids: CASSQRESYEQYF. In DNA form, the CDR3 reads TGTGCCAGCTCACAGCGGGAGAGCTACGAGCAGTACTTC. Full variable domain (outside the CDR3, taken from reference TRBV18 and TRBJ2-7): NAGVMQNPRHLVRRRGQEARLRCSPMKGHSHVYWYRQLPEEGLKFMVYLQKENIIDESGMPKERFSAEFPKEGPSILRIQQVVRGDSAAYFCASSQRESYEQYFGPGTRLTVT.

This sequence joins TRBV5-1 and TRBJ2-1; 11 bases agree with TRBD2. The CDR3 contains 15 residues. V dropped 4 bases and J dropped 2; count of bases not matched to a gene: 2. Germline CDR1 reads SGHRS; CDR2 reads YFSETQ. CDR3 coding DNA: TGCGCCAGCAGCCAACTAGCGGGGGCCTACAATGAGCAGTTCTTC. This sequence encodes CASSQLAGAYNEQFF.

The rearrangement links TRBV11-2 to TRBJ2-7, with no clear D. V lost 0 bases and J lost 1, with 7 bases in between. The CDR3 loop spans 14 amino acids. Germline V gene sequence: CDR1 SGHAT, CDR2 FQNNGV. The CDR3 nucleotides are TGTGCCAGCAGCTTAGATGCCATTTCCTACGAGCAGTACTTC. Its protein is CASSLDAISYEQYF. The full variable domain, with the rest looked up from reference TRBV11-2 and TRBJ2-7, is EAGVAQSPRYKIIEKRQSVAFWCNPISGHATLYWYQQILGQGPKLLIQFQNNGVVDDSQLPKDRFSAERLKGVDSTLKIQPAKLEDSAVYLCASSLDAISYEQYFGPGTRLTVT.

The J gene is TRBJ1-2, the V gene TRBV6-1, with TRBD1 matching 7 bases. The J segment lost 4 bases and the V segment lost 4 bases, leaving 12 bases of the junction unmatched. Germline V CDR1 and CDR2: MNHNS, SASEGT. This CDR3 comprises 16 residues. This CDR3 reads CASSASRDSGFYGYTF. CDR3 DNA: TGTGCCAGCAGTGCAAGCCGGGACAGTGGGTTCTATGGCTACACCTTC.

The sample holds one count of this clone. The genes are TRBV4-1 and TRBJ2-2, with TRBD2 matching over 9 bases. The CDR3 extends over 17 amino acids. V shed 1 base and J 7 bases; nucleotides not matched to a gene: 10. Germline values: CDR1 MGHRA, CDR2 YSYEKL. CDR3 DNA sequence: TGCGCCAGCAGCCAAGTGAGCCTAGCGGGGTTCGTCGGGGAGCTGTTTTTT. Translation: CASSQVSLAGFVGELFF.

The chain employs TRBV7-2 and TRBJ1-4; unclear D gene. The CDR3 contains 15 residues. The V end was cut by 1 base, the J end by 4 bases, with 10 bases between. Per germline, CDR1 SGHTA and CDR2 FQGNSA. CDR3 region: CASSLGGSFNEKLFF. Written as DNA, the CDR3 is TGTGCCAGCAGCTTAGGTGGCAGTTTTAATGAAAAACTGTTTTTT. Full variable domain (rest looked up from reference TRBV7-2 and TRBJ1-4): GAGVSQSPSNKVTEKGKDVELRCDPISGHTALYWYRQSLGQGLEFLIYFQGNSAPDKSGLPSDRFSAERTGGSVSTLTIQRTQQEDSAVYLCASSLGGSFNEKLFFGSGTQLSVL.

As to this clone: A read error may account for a junction end that differs from germline. V usage is TRBV5-1 and J usage is TRBJ2-1; no clear D. Germline values: CDR1 SGHRS, CDR2 YFSETQ. This CDR3 is 11 amino acids long. The CDR3 DNA reads TGCGCCAGCAGCCGGTCTAATGAGCGGTTCTTC. Translated: CASSRSNERFF.

This chain joins TRBV5-5 and TRBJ2-6; D unresolved. CDR1 SGHKS and CDR2 YYEKEE come from the germline V gene (reference sequence). The CDR3 is 16 amino acids. The V end lost 0 bases, the J end lost 0 bases, and 7 bases lay between the germline ends. The DNA of the CDR3 is TGTGCCAGCAGCTTGGCCATAAGCTCTGGGGCCAACGTCCTGACTTTC. It is translated as CASSLAISSGANVLTF. The full variable domain, with the rest looked up from reference TRBV5-5 and TRBJ2-6, is DAGVTQSPTHLIKTRGQQVTLRCSPISGHKSVSWYQQVLGQGPQFIFQYYEKEERGRGNFPDRFSARQFPNYSSELNVNALLLGDSALYLCASSLAISSGANVLTFGAGSRLTVL.

The chain links TRBV20-1 to TRBJ2-7; tentatively, D is TRBD1 (6 bases). The CDR3 sequence is 11 residues long. Germline V gene sequence: CDR1 DFQATT, CDR2 SNEGSKA (reference sequence). The V end was cut by 5 bases, the J end by 4 bases, with 9 bases between. CDR3 region: CSAFRGYEQYF. CDR3 in DNA: TGCAGTGCTTTTAGGGGGTACGAGCAGTACTTC.

V and J are TRBV4-1 and TRBJ1-2, with a weak D call TRBD1 (6 bases). The CDR3 totals 15 residues. Germline V gives CDR1 MGHRA, CDR2 YSYEKL. V lost 4 bases, J lost 0 bases, and 12 bases lay in between. In nucleotides, the CDR3 is TGCGCCAGCAGCCCTACCGAGGGGGCTAACTATGGCTACACCTTC. Encoded protein: CASSPTEGANYGYTF.

The chain combines TRBV11-2 with TRBJ2-5; 12 bases map to TRBD2. This CDR3 contains 16 residues. Germline CDR1 is SGHAT and CDR2 is FQNNGV. With V trimmed by 5 bases and J by 3 bases, 7 bases remained unmatched. CDR3 amino acids: CASSPTSGSREETQYF. In DNA form, the CDR3 reads TGTGCCAGCAGCCCGACTAGCGGGAGTCGGGAAGAGACCCAGTACTTC. The full variable domain, with the rest looked up from reference TRBV11-2 and TRBJ2-5, is EAGVAQSPRYKIIEKRQSVAFWCNPISGHATLYWYQQILGQGPKLLIQFQNNGVVDDSQLPKDRFSAERLKGVDSTLKIQPAKLEDSAVYLCASSPTSGSREETQYFGPGTRLLVL.

The chain couples TRBV11-2 to TRBJ2-7; D is unclear. In germline, CDR1 is SGHAT, CDR2 FQNNGV. Trimming took off 1 base at V and 3 bases at J, with 16 bases between the two ends. This CDR3 is 16 amino acids long. CDR3 nucleotide sequence: TGTGCCAGCAGCTTAGCATTTGGTGGAAGGAACTACGAGCAGTACTTC. It yields the protein CASSLAFGGRNYEQYF.

The chain employs TRBV4-3 and TRBJ2-7, with D unclear. The V end was cut by 0 bases, the J end by 2 bases, with 8 bases between. CDR3 length equals 14 residues. CDR1 LGHNA and CDR2 YSLEER come from the germline V gene. The CDR3 protein is CASSQEFRAYEQYF. The CDR3 region has the DNA TGCGCCAGCAGCCAAGAATTTAGAGCCTACGAGCAGTACTTC.

The V and J genes are TRBV4-2 and TRBJ2-1, with 9 bases lining up with TRBD1. The length of the CDR3 is 15 residues. Per the germline V gene, CDR1 is LGHNA and CDR2 is YNFKEQ. Unmatched junction bases numbered 11, after V lost 5 bases and J lost 9 bases. The CDR3 protein is CASSLGPGQGSEQFF. The DNA for the CDR3 is TGTGCCAGCAGCTTGGGACCGGGACAGGGAAGTGAGCAGTTCTTC.

The V and J genes are TRBV11-2 and TRBJ1-6; 7 bases align to TRBD1. CDR1 is SGHAT, CDR2 FQNNGV, per germline. The V segment lost 2 bases and the J segment 8 bases; nucleotides outside the gene matches: 6. This CDR3 region has 15 residues. The DNA of the CDR3 is TGTGCCAGCAGCTTAAGAACCAGGGGGGATTCACCCCTCCACTTT. Translation: CASSLRTRGDSPLHF.

This clone showed up just a few times. CDR3 region: CASSSTRKGNTEAFF. CDR3 DNA: TGCGCCAGCAGCTCCACGAGAAAGGGGAACACTGAAGCTTTCTTT. The J gene is TRBJ1-1, the V gene TRBV10-1; D gene uncertain. The CDR3 runs to 15 residues. V gave up 6 bases and J gave up 1 base, with 15 bases separating them. The germline V gene has CDR1 WNHNN and CDR2 SYGVQD (reference sequence).

The rearrangement links TRBV5-6 to TRBJ1-6, with 11 bases lining up with TRBD1. The CDR3 runs 16 residues. Trimming removed 3 bases from V and 7 bases from J; junction bases left unmatched: 6. The germline V gene has CDR1 SGHDT and CDR2 YYEEEE. The CDR3 sequence: CASSWDRGAGNSPLHF. DNA for the CDR3: TGTGCCAGCAGCTGGGACAGGGGGGCCGGGAATTCACCCCTCCACTTT.

CDR3: CASSWDGSSGNTIYF. The CDR3 nucleotides are TGTGCCAGCAGCTGGGATGGTAGCTCTGGAAACACCATATATTTT. The V call is TRBV5-5, the J call TRBJ1-3; D is uncertain. This CDR3 comprises 15 residues. V lost 3 bases and J lost 0, with 10 bases in between. Germline V gene sequence: CDR1 SGHKS, CDR2 YYEKEE (reference sequence). The complete variable domain, with remaining parts taken from reference TRBV5-5 and TRBJ1-3, reads DAGVTQSPTHLIKTRGQQVTLRCSPISGHKSVSWYQQVLGQGPQFIFQYYEKEERGRGNFPDRFSARQFPNYSSELNVNALLLGDSALYLCASSWDGSSGNTIYFGEGSWLTVV.

This clone came up once. The rearrangement joins TRBV6-5 to TRBJ1-6; possibly TRBD1 for D (6 bases). The CDR3 extends over 15 amino acids. Germline V lookup: CDR1 MNHEY, CDR2 SVGAGI. V dropped 4 bases and J dropped 8 bases, with 15 bases sitting between them. The DNA of the CDR3 is TGTGCCAGCAGTTTGCAGGGGCTAACAGATTCACCCCTCCACTTT. Its protein product is CASSLQGLTDSPLHF.

This chain's CDR3 is CAISEWAASEQYF. The CDR3 nucleotides are TGTGCCATCAGTGAGTGGGCAGCCTCCGAGCAGTACTTC. The V and J genes are TRBV10-3 and TRBJ2-7; D uncertain. Germline V lookup: CDR1 ENHRY, CDR2 SYGVKD. The CDR3 spans 13 residues. V lost 1 base, J lost 6 bases, and 10 bases lay in between.

For this clone: Other DNA sequences within the sample encode an identical CDR3. The gene calls are TRBV7-9 and TRBJ2-5; 7 bases line up with TRBD1. The germline V gene encodes CDR1 SEHNR and CDR2 FQNEAQ (reference sequence). V was pared by 1 base and J by 5 bases, with 4 bases of the junction left unmatched. CDR3 length: 14 amino acids. The CDR3 is CASSLGTGGETQYF. CDR3 in DNA: TGTGCCAGCAGCTTAGGGACAGGCGGTGAGACCCAGTACTTC. Full variable domain (rest looked up from reference TRBV7-9 and TRBJ2-5): DTGVSQNPRHKITKRGQNVTFRCDPISEHNRLYWYRQTLGQGPEFLTYFQNEAQLEKSRLLSDRFSAERPKGSFSTLEIQRTEQGDSAMYLCASSLGTGGETQYFGPGTRLLVL.

This clone was counted once. The chain recombines TRBV9 with TRBJ1-2, with TRBD1 matching 7 bases. The CDR3 runs 15 residues. The germline V gene encodes CDR1 SGDLS and CDR2 YYNGEE. After removal of 4 bases from V and 3 bases from J, the junction contained 9 bases not matched to a gene. This chain's CDR3 is CASSPEATGYYGYTF. In DNA form, the CDR3 reads TGTGCCAGCAGCCCAGAGGCGACAGGGTACTATGGCTACACCTTC.

The chain uses TRBV2 and TRBJ2-3; no clear D gene. The CDR3 has 16 residues. In germline, CDR1 is SNHLY, CDR2 FYNNEI. V gave up 2 bases and J gave up 1 base, with 13 bases separating them. CDR3 bases: TGTGCCAGCAGTGAATCAAGTTGGTGGGGCACAGATACGCAGTATTTT. This sequence encodes CASSESSWWGTDTQYF.